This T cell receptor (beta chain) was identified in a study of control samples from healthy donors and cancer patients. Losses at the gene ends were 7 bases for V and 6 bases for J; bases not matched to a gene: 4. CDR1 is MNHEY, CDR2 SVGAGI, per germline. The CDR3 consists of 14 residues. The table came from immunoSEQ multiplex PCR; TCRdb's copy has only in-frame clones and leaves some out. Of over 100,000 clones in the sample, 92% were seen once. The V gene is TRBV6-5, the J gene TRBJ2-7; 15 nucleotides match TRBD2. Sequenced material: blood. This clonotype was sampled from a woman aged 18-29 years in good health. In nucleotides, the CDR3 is TGTGCCAGCATGTCGGGACTAGCGGGAGGCGAGCAGTACTTC. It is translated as CASMSGLAGGEQYF.